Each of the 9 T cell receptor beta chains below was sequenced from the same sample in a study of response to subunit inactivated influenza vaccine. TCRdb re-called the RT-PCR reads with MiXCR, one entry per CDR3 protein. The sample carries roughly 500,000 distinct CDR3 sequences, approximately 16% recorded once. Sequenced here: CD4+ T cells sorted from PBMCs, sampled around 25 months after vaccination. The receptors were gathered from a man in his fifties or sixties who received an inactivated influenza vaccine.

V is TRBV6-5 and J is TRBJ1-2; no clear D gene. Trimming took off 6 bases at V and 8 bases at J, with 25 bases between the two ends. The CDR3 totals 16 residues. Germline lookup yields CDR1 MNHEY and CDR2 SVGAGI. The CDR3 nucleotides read TGTGCCAGCAGCTTACGAGTCCCCGGCGACGGGAAGGGCTACACCTTC. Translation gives CASSLRVPGDGKGYTF.

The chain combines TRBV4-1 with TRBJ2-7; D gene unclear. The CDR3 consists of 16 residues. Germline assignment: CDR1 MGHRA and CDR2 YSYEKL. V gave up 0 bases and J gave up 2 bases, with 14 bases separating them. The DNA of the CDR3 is TGCGCCAGCAGCCAAGATGCGACGGTTGTGGCCTACGAGCAGTACTTC. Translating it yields CASSQDATVVAYEQYF.

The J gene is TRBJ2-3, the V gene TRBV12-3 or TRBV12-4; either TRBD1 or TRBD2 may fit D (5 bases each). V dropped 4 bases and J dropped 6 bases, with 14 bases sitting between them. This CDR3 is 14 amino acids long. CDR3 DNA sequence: TGTGCCAGCAGTTCCCGTTGGGGACCTGATACGCAGTATTTT. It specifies CASSSRWGPDTQYF.

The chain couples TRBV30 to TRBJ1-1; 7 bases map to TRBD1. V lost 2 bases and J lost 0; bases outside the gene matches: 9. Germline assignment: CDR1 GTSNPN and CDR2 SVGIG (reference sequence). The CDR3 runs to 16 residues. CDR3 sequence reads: CAWSRGTVVMNTEAFF. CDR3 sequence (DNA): TGTGCCTGGAGTAGAGGGACAGTAGTCATGAACACTGAAGCTTTCTTT.

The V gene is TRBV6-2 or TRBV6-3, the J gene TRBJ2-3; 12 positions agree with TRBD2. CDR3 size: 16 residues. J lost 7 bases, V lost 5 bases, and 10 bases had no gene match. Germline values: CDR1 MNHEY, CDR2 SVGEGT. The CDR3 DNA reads TGTGCCAGCAGTACCTCACTAGCGGGGGGCCTAAATACGCAGTATTTT. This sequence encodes CASSTSLAGGLNTQYF.

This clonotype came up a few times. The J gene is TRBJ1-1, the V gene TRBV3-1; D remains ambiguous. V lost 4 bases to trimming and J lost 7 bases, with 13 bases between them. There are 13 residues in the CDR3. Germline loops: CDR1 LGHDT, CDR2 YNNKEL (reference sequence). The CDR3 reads CASSLKGIDEAFF. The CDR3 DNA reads TGTGCCAGCAGCCTCAAAGGCATCGATGAAGCTTTCTTT.

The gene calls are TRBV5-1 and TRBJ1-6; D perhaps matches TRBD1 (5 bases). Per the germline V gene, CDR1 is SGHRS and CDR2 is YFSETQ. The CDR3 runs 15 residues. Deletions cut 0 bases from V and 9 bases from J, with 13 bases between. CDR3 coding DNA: TGCGCCAGCAGCTTGGGGGCCGGGGACGGTTCACCCCTCCACTTT. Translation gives CASSLGAGDGSPLHF. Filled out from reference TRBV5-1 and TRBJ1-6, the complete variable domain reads KAGVTQTPRYLIKTRGQQVTLSCSPISGHRSVSWYQQTPGQGLQFLFEYFSETQRNKGNFPGRFSGRQFSNSRSEMNVSTLELGDSALYLCASSLGAGDGSPLHFGNGTRLTVT.

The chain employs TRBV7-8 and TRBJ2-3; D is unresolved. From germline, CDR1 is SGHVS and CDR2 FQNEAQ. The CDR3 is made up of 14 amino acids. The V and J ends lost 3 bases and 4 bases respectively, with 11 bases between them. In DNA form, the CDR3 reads TGTGCCAGCAGCTTGTTAAATGTGGCAGATACGCAGTATTTT. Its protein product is CASSLLNVADTQYF.

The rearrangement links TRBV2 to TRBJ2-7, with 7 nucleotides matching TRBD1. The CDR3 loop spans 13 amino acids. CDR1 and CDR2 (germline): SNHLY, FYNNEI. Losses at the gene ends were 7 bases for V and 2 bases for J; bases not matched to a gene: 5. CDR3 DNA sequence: TGTGCCAGCAAAAGGACAGGAGCCTACGAGCAGTACTTC. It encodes CASKRTGAYEQYF.